Each of the 7 T cell receptor beta chains below was sequenced from the same sample in a study of shared clonotypes between healthy human individuals. Data came from immunoSEQ multiplex PCR; TCRdb stores just in-frame clones and leaves some out. The repertoire holds under 1,100,000 clones, with 70% to 80% as singletons. Sequencing used memory CD4+ T cells sorted from blood. Subset of the sample: CD45RA-negative fraction. These TCRs come from a man between 18 and 35 years old in good health.

This chain connects TRBV4-1 to TRBJ2-6; TRBD1 matches 9 bases. CDR1 and CDR2 (germline): MGHRA, YSYEKL. The CDR3 spans 16 residues. Trimming cost V 4 bases and J 3 bases; bases outside gene matches: 4. CDR3 protein: CASSPGTGFGANVLTF. DNA of the CDR3: TGCGCCAGCAGCCCAGGGACAGGGTTTGGGGCCAACGTCCTGACTTTC.

A few counts support this clone. The chain recombines TRBV30 with TRBJ1-5, with 10 bases aligning to TRBD1. The CDR3 totals 14 residues. V dropped 2 bases and J dropped 6; count of bases not matched to a gene: 4. Germline loops: CDR1 GTSNPN, CDR2 SVGIG (reference sequence). CDR3: CAWSRDRGGQPQHF. The CDR3 DNA follows: TGTGCCTGGAGTCGGGACAGGGGTGGTCAGCCCCAGCATTTT.

This clone was detected many times. V and J are TRBV2 and TRBJ1-6; D not resolved. Trimming left V 4 bases short and J 0 bases short, with 7 bases between. There are 15 residues in the CDR3. Germline V CDR1 and CDR2: SNHLY, FYNNEI. CDR3 bases: TGTGCCAGCAGTGGTAGCAGCTCCTATAATTCACCCCTCCACTTT. Translated: CASSGSSSYNSPLHF. The full variable domain, with the rest looked up from reference TRBV2 and TRBJ1-6, is EPEVTQTPSHQVTQMGQEVILRCVPISNHLYFYWYRQILGQKVEFLVSFYNNEISEKSEIFDDQFSVERPDGSNFTLKIRSTKLEDSAMYFCASSGSSSYNSPLHFGNGTRLTVT.

For this clone: Being one base from a much bigger clone, this may be a read error. This same CDR3 is encoded by further DNA sequences in the sample. The V and J genes are TRBV11-2 and TRBJ2-7; D gene unclear. The CDR3 has 11 residues. V was shortened by 5 bases and J by 3 bases, with 5 bases between the two germline ends. Germline CDR1 SGHAT, CDR2 FQNNGV. CDR3 residues: CASSPSYEQYF. CDR3 nucleotide sequence: TGTGCCAGCAGCCCCAGCTACGAGCAGTACTTC.

The chain carries TRBV5-1 and TRBJ2-7; 10 nucleotides align to TRBD1. Germline CDR1 and CDR2: SGHRS and YFSETQ. V dropped 3 bases and J dropped 1; count of bases not matched to a gene: 7. CDR3 size: 16 residues. CDR3 amino acids: CASSSYGQGGSYEQYF. CDR3 nucleotides: TGCGCCAGCAGCTCATACGGACAGGGGGGTTCCTACGAGCAGTACTTC.

J is TRBJ2-7 and V is TRBV5-1; TRBD1 might be the D (6 bases). Trimming cost V 3 bases and J 5 bases, with 15 bases left between them. From germline, CDR1 is SGHRS and CDR2 YFSETQ. This CDR3 has 14 amino acids. The CDR3: CASSSQGRGDEQYF. The CDR3 coding sequence is TGCGCCAGCAGCTCCCAGGGCAGGGGCGACGAGCAGTACTTC.

The CDR3: CASSGGLVHEQFF. CDR3 in DNA: TGTGCCAGCAGCGGGGGTTTGGTCCATGAGCAGTTCTTC. The chain has TRBV2 and TRBJ2-1, with D possibly TRBD2 on 6 matching bases. Germline-derived CDR1 and CDR2 are SNHLY and FYNNEI. The CDR3 length is 13 residues. V was cut by 6 bases and J by 8 bases, with 14 bases left in between.